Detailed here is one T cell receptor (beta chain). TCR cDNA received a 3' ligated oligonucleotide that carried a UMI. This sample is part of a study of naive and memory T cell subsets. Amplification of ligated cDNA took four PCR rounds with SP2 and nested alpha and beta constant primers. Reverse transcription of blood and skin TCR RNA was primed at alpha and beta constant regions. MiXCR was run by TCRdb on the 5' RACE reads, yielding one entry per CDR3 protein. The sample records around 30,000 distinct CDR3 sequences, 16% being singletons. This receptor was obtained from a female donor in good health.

CDR3 coding DNA: TGCGCCAGCCGGATAATGAACACTGAAGCTTTCTTT. Its protein is CASRIMNTEAFF. The chain employs TRBV5-1 and TRBJ1-1; D unclear. This CDR3 is 12 amino acids long. Germline assignment: CDR1 SGHRS and CDR2 YFSETQ. V lost 7 bases and J 0 bases, leaving 7 bases between the germline ends.